This TCR beta chain was identified during a study of beta chain features in type 1 diabetes. This CDR3 has 15 amino acids. Germline CDR1 reads SGHNT; CDR2 reads YYREEE (reference sequence). V lost 5 bases and J lost 6, with 17 bases in between. Study results and limitations: For patients, the naive, central memory and Treg TCRB repertoires appeared more alike than for healthy donors. Amplification by PCR could prefer shorter templates, with the same effect in patients and controls. High-TCR-expressing cells could be over-represented by cDNA sequencing.

TCRB transcripts that were expressed got sequenced, as all of the isolated RNA had been reverse transcribed. TCRdb's copy holds only in-frame clones and misses some; the assay was immunoSEQ multiplex PCR. The sample yields about 350,000 clones, 15% to 20% seen once. Notes on this clone: The antigen remains undetermined.

Researchers reported sorting CD4+ naive, central memory, regulatory and stem cell-like memory cells via CD45RO/CCR7/CD25/CD127/CD95/CD27. The material sequenced was naive CD4+ T cells from blood. The V call is TRBV5-4, the J call TRBJ2-2; tentatively, D is TRBD2 (6 bases). The TCR was taken from a woman aged 18-29 years in good health. The CDR3 DNA sequence: TGTGCCAGCAGTAAAGGGACTCTACAATCCGGGGAGCTGTTTTTT. Residues: CASSKGTLQSGELFF.